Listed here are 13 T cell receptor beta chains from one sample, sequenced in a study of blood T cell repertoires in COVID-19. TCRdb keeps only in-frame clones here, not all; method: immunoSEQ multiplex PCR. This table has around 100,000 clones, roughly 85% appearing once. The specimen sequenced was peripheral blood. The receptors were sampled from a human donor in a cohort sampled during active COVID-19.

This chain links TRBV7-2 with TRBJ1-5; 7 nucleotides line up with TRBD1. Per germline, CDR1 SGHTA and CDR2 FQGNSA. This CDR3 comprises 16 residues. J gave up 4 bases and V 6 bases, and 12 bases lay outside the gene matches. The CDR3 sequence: CASSLTTGTVNQPQHF. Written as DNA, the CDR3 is TGTGCCAGCAGTTTAACCACCGGGACAGTGAATCAGCCCCAGCATTTT. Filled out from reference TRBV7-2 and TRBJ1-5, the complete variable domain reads GAGVSQSPSNKVTEKGKDVELRCDPISGHTALYWYRQSLGQGLEFLIYFQGNSAPDKSGLPSDRFSAERTGGSVSTLTIQRTQQEDSAVYLCASSLTTGTVNQPQHFGDGTRLSIL.

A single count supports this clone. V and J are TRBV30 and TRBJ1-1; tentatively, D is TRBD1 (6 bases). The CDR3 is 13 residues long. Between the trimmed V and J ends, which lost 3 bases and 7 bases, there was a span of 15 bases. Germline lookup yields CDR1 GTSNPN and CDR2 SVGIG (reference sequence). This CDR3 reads CAWSRQALYEAFF. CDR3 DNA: TGTGCCTGGAGCCGACAGGCGCTTTATGAAGCTTTCTTT.

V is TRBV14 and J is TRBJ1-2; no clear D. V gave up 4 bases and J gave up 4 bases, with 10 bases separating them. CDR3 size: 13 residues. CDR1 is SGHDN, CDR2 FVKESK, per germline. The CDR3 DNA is TGTGCCAGCAGCCCCACTACGACCTATGGCTACACCTTC. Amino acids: CASSPTTTYGYTF.

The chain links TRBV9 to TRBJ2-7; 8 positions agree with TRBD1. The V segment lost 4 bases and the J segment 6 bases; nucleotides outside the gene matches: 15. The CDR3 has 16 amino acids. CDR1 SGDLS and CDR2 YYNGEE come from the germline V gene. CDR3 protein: CASSPNIGGQGGEQYF. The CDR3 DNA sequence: TGTGCCAGCAGCCCGAATATTGGCGGACAGGGCGGCGAGCAGTACTTC.

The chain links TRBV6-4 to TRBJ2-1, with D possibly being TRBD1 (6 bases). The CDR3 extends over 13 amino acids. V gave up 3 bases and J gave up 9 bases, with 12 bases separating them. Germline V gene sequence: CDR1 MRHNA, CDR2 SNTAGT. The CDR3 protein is CASSEARGTEQFF. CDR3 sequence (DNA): TGTGCCAGCAGTGAGGCCAGGGGTACTGAGCAGTTCTTC.

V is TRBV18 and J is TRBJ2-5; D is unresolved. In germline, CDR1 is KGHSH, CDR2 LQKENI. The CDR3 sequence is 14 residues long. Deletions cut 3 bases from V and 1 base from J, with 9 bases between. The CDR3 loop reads CASSPPSLQETQYF. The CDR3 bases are TGTGCCAGCTCACCCCCCAGTCTCCAAGAGACCCAGTACTTC. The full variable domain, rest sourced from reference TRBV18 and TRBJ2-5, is NAGVMQNPRHLVRRRGQEARLRCSPMKGHSHVYWYRQLPEEGLKFMVYLQKENIIDESGMPKERFSAEFPKEGPSILRIQQVVRGDSAAYFCASSPPSLQETQYFGPGTRLLVL.

The CDR3 loop is CASREGTQGAAFF. DNA for the CDR3: TGTGCCAGCAGGGAAGGGACACAGGGAGCGGCTTTCTTT. The rearrangement joins TRBV25-1 to TRBJ1-1, with D perhaps matching TRBD1 (6 bases). The V end was cut by 6 bases, the J end by 11 bases, with 19 bases between. This CDR3 comprises 13 residues. Germline-derived CDR1 and CDR2 are MGHDK and SYGVNS.

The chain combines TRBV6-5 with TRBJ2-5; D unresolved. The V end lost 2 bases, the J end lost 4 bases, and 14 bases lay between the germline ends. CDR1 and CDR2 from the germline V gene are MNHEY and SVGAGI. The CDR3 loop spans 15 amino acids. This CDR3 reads CASSYGLPSVETQYF. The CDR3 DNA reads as TGTGCCAGCAGTTACGGTCTCCCAAGCGTAGAGACCCAGTACTTC.

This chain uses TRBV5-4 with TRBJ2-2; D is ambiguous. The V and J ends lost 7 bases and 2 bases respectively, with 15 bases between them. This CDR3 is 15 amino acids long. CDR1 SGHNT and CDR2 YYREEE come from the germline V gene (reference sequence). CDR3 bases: TGTGCCAGCGGTTCTAAGACAAGTAACACCGGGGAGCTGTTTTTT. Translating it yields CASGSKTSNTGELFF. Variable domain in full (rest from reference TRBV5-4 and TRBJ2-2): ETGVTQSPTHLIKTRGQQVTLRCSSQSGHNTVSWYQQALGQGPQFIFQYYREEENGRGNFPPRFSGLQFPNYSSELNVNALELDDSALYLCASGSKTSNTGELFFGEGSRLTVL.

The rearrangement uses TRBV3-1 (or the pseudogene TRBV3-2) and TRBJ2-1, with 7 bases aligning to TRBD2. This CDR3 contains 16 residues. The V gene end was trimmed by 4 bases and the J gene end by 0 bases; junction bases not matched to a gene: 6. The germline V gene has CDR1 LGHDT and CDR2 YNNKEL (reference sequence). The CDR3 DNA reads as TGTGCCAGCAGCCCCCTAGCGGCTAGCTCCTACAATGAGCAGTTCTTC. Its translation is CASSPLAASSYNEQFF.

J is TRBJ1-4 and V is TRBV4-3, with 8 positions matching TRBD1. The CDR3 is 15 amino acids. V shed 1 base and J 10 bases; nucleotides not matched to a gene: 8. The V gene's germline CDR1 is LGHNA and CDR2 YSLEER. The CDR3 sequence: CASSQVSDRGVKLFF. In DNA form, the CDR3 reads TGCGCCAGCAGCCAAGTTAGCGACAGGGGTGTAAAACTGTTTTTT.

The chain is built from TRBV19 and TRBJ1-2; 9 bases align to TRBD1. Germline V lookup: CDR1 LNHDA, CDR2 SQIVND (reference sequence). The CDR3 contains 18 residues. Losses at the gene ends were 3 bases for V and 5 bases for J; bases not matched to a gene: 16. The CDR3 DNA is TGTGCCAGTAGTATTTCACACGGGCAGGGACAGGGTGAATATGGCTACACCTTC. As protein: CASSISHGQGQGEYGYTF.

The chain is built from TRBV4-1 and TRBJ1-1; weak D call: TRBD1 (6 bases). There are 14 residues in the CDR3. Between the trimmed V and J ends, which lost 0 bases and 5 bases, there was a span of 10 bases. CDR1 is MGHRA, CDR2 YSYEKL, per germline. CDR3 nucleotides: TGCGCCAGCAGCCAAGAACAGGGAAGGACTGAAGCTTTCTTT. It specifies CASSQEQGRTEAFF.